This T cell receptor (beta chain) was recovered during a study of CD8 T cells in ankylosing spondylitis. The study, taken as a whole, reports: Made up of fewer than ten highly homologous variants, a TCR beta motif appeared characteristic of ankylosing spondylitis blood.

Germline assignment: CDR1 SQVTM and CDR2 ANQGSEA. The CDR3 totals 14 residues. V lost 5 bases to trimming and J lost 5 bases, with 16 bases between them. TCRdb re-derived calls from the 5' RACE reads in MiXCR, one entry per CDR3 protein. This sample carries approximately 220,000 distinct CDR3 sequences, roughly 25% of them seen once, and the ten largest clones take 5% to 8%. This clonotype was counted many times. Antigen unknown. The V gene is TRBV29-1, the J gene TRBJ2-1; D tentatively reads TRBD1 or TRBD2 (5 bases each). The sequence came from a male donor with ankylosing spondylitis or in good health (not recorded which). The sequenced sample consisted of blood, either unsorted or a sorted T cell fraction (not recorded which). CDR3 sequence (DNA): TGCAGCGTTCAAAGGGACGTACAGGACAATGAGCAGTTCTTC. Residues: CSVQRDVQDNEQFF.